Below are 3 T cell receptor beta chains sequenced from a single sample in a study of blood T cell repertoires in COVID-19. Clones were sequenced by immunoSEQ multiplex PCR, and TCRdb holds only the in-frame ones, with some missing. The sample contains 150,000 or so clones, approximately 92% of which appear only once. The sequenced material came from peripheral blood. Every receptor here comes from a woman between 40 and 55 years old with acute or convalescent COVID-19.

The chain recombines TRBV9 with TRBJ2-1; 9 positions match TRBD1. The CDR3 is 16 residues long. Germline values: CDR1 SGDLS, CDR2 YYNGEE. The J segment lost 4 bases and the V segment lost 2 bases, leaving 7 bases of the junction unmatched. CDR3 nucleotide sequence: TGTGCCAGCAGCGTGGAGGGACAGGGTTGGTACAATGAGCAGTTCTTC. Translation gives CASSVEGQGWYNEQFF.

The chain has TRBV27 and TRBJ2-7, with TRBD1 matching over 10 bases. Trimming took 2 bases from V and 3 from J; bases not matched to a gene: 4. Germline CDR1 and CDR2: MNHEY and SMNVEV (reference sequence). CDR3 size: 15 residues. The CDR3 DNA reads TGTGCCAGCAGTTTAGTGGGACAGGGGATCTACGAGCAGTACTTC. This codes for CASSLVGQGIYEQYF.

V gene TRBV7-8 combines with J gene TRBJ1-5; a weak D match, TRBD1 (6 bases). The CDR3 contains 15 residues. Trimming shortened V by 5 bases and J by 5 bases, and 16 bases separated the two germline ends. Germline V gene lookup returns CDR1 SGHVS and CDR2 FQNEAQ. The CDR3 DNA follows: TGTGCCAGCAGCACCCACTACAGGGCGGATCAGCCCCAGCATTTT. The encoded protein is CASSTHYRADQPQHF.